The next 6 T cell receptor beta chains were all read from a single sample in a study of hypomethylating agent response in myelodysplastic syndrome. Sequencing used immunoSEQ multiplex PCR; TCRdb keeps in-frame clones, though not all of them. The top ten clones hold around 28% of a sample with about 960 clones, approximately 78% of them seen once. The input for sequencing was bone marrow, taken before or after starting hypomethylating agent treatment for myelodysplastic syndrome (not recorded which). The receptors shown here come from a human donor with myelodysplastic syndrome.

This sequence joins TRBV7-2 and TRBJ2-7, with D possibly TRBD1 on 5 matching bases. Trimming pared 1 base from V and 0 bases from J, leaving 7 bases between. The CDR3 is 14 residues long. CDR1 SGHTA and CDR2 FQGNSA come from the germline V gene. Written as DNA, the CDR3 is TGTGCCAGCAGCTTAGTACAGGCCTCCTACGAGCAGTACTTC. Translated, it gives CASSLVQASYEQYF.

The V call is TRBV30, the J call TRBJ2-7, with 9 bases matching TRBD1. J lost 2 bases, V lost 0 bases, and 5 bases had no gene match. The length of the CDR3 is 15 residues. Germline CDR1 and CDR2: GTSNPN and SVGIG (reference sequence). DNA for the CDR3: TGTGCCTGGAGTGTTTCCGGACAGGGGCCCTACGAGCAGTACTTC. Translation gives CAWSVSGQGPYEQYF.

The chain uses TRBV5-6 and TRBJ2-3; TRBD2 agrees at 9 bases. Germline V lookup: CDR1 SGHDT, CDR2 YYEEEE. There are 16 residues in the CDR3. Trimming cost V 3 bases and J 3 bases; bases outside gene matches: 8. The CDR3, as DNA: TGTGCCAGCAGCTGGGTCCTTAGCGGGGGAACAGATACGCAGTATTTT. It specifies CASSWVLSGGTDTQYF.

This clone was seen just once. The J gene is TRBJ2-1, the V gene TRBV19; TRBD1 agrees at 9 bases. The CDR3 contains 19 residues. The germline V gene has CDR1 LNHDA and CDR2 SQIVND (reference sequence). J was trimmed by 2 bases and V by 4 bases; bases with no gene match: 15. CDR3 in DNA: TGTGCCAGTAGTAGGGGGGCAACAGGGGGCATAGGTGCCTACAATGAGCAGTTCTTC. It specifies CASSRGATGGIGAYNEQFF.

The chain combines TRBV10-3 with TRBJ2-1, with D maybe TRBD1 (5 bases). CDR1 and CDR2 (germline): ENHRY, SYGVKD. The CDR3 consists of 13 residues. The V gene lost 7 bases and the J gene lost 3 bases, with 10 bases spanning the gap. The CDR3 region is CAINGALYNEQFF. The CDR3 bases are TGTGCCATCAATGGGGCCCTCTACAATGAGCAGTTCTTC.

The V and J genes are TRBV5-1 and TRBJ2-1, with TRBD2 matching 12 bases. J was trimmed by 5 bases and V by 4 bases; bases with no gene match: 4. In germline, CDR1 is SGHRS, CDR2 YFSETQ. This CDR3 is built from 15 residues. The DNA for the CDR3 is TGCGCCAGCAGCCGACTAGCGGGAGTAAACAATGAGCAGTTCTTC. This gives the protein CASSRLAGVNNEQFF. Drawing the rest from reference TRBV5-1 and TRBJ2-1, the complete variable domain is KAGVTQTPRYLIKTRGQQVTLSCSPISGHRSVSWYQQTPGQGLQFLFEYFSETQRNKGNFPGRFSGRQFSNSRSEMNVSTLELGDSALYLCASSRLAGVNNEQFFGPGTRLTVL.